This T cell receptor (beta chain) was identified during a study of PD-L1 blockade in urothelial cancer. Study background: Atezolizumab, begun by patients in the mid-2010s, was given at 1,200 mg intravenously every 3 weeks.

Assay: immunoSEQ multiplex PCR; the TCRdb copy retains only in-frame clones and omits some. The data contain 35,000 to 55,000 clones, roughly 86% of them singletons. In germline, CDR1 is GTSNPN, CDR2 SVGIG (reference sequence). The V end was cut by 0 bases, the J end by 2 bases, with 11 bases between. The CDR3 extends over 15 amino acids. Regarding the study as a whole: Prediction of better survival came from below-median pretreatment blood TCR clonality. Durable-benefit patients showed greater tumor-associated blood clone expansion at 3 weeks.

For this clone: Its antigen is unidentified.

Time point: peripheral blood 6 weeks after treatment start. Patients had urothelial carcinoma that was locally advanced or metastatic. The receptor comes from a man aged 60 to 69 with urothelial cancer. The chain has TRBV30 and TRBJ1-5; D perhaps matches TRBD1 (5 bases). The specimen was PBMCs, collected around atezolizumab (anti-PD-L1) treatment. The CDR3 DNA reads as TGTGCCTGGAGTGTGGAGGGGCAAGGCAATCAGCCCCAGCATTTT. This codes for CAWSVEGQGNQPQHF.